This T cell receptor beta chain was identified during a study of T cells in Graves' hyperthyroidism and ophthalmopathy. General study findings and limits: Ophthalmopathy was separated from stable hyperthyroidism by a 13 V-J model.

A remark on this clonotype: Its target is not known.

Germline V CDR1 and CDR2: SNHLY, FYNNEI. The V gene lost 8 bases and the J gene lost 5 bases, with 10 bases spanning the gap. The CDR3 consists of 11 residues. There were TCR beta CDR3 regions amplified from RNA transcripts. First-round RT-PCR targeting the TCR CDR3 was performed with the HTBI primer set. TCRdb re-called the multiplex PCR reads with MiXCR, one entry per CDR3 protein. The sample holds about 540,000 distinct CDR3 sequences, around 46% seen once. Sequences were obtained from peripheral blood or thyroid tissue (not recorded which). This TCR was recovered from a young woman with Graves' hyperthyroidism. The chain uses TRBV2 and TRBJ2-7; TRBD1 is a possible D gene (6 bases). CDR3 loop: CASLSGDEQYF. In DNA, the CDR3 is TGTGCCAGCCTCTCAGGGGACGAGCAGTACTTC.